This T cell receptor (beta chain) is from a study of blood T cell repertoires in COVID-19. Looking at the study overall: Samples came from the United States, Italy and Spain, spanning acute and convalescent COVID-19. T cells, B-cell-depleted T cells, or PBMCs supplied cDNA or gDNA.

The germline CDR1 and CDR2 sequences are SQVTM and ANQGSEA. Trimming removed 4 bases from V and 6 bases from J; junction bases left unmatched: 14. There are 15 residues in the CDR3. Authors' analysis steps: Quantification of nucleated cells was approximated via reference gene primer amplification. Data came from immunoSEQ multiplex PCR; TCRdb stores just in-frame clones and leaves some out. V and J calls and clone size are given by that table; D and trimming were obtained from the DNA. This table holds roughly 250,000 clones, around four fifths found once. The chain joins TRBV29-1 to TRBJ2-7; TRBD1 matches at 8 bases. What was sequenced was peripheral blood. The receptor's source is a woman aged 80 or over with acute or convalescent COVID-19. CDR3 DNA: TGCAGCGTTGCCCAGGGGGCGGGCCGAGGCGGCGAGCAGTACTTC. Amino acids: CSVAQGAGRGGEQYF.